These 22 T cell receptor beta chains originate from one sample sequenced in a study of T cell responses to AZD1222 COVID-19 vaccine. Produced via immunoSEQ multiplex PCR; TCRdb's table is partial and in-frame only. The sample consists of 140,000 or so clones, about 90% of them appearing once. The input for sequencing was peripheral blood, taken 28 days after the second dose of the MenACWY control vaccine. These TCRs come from an adult who received the MenACWY meningococcal vaccine as a control.

This chain joins TRBV28 and TRBJ1-3, with D perhaps TRBD1 (5 bases). There are 15 residues in the CDR3. Trimming stripped 6 bases from V and 4 bases from J, with 16 bases between. Germline assignment: CDR1 MDHEN and CDR2 SYDVKM. As DNA, the CDR3 is TGTGCCAGCAGCGTGGTCGGGGCTGCAGGAAACACCATATATTTT. The encoded protein is CASSVVGAAGNTIYF. The complete variable domain, with remaining parts taken from reference TRBV28 and TRBJ1-3, reads DVKVTQSSRYLVKRTGEKVFLECVQDMDHENMFWYRQDPGLGLRLIYFSYDVKMKEKGDIPEGYSVSREKKERFSLILESASTNQTSMYLCASSVVGAAGNTIYFGEGSWLTVV.

The rearrangement uses TRBV7-2 and TRBJ2-3; 12 nucleotides match TRBD1. The V gene end was trimmed by 6 bases and the J gene end by 4 bases; junction bases not matched to a gene: 5. The CDR3 runs 15 residues. Germline loops: CDR1 SGHTA, CDR2 FQGNSA. The CDR3 is CASSSGTGGADTQYF. CDR3 DNA: TGTGCCAGCAGTTCCGGGACAGGGGGCGCAGATACGCAGTATTTT.

This chain connects TRBV29-1 to TRBJ2-7; the D call may be TRBD1 or TRBD2 (5 bases each). The CDR3 contains 11 residues. Looked up from germline, CDR1 is SQVTM and CDR2 is ANQGSEA. Trimming removed 6 bases from V and 6 bases from J, with 12 bases in between. The CDR3 DNA follows: TGCAGCGTGAGAGGGGCCGGCGAGCAGTACTTC. Translated, it gives CSVRGAGEQYF.

J is TRBJ1-5 and V is TRBV30; 8 nucleotides match TRBD1. Looked up from germline, CDR1 is GTSNPN and CDR2 is SVGIG (reference sequence). Germline trimming cut 4 bases from V and 2 bases from J; bases unmatched to any gene: 4. This CDR3 has 14 amino acids. The CDR3 nucleotides read TGTGCCTGGACCTTGGACAGGGGCAATCAGCCCCAGCATTTT. Translated, it gives CAWTLDRGNQPQHF. The entire variable domain, with the rest obtained from reference TRBV30 and TRBJ1-5, is as follows: SQTIHQWPATLVQPVGSPLSLECTVEGTSNPNLYWYRQAAGRGLQLLFYSVGIGQISSEVPQNLSASRPQDRQFILSSKKLLLSDSGFYLCAWTLDRGNQPQHFGDGTRLSIL.

This rearrangement joins TRBV28 to TRBJ1-5, with 9 bases that match TRBD1. The CDR3 runs to 16 residues. V lost 4 bases, J lost 5 bases, and 9 bases stayed unmatched. The V gene's germline CDR1 is MDHEN and CDR2 SYDVKM. CDR3 DNA: TGTGCCAGCAGTTCGTCCGGGACAGGGTTTTATCAGCCCCAGCATTTT. This sequence encodes CASSSSGTGFYQPQHF.

CDR3 protein: CASEGGNEQFF. The CDR3 DNA follows: TGTGCCTCAGAAGGGGGCAATGAGCAGTTCTTC. The chain combines TRBV28 with TRBJ2-1, with a weak D call TRBD1 (6 bases). The germline gives CDR1 MDHEN, CDR2 SYDVKM. The CDR3 has 11 amino acids. V shed 11 bases and J shed 6 bases, with 11 bases lying between them. Variable domain in full (rest from reference TRBV28 and TRBJ2-1): DVKVTQSSRYLVKRTGEKVFLECVQDMDHENMFWYRQDPGLGLRLIYFSYDVKMKEKGDIPEGYSVSREKKERFSLILESASTNQTSMYLCASEGGNEQFFGPGTRLTVL.

The chain employs TRBV5-8 and TRBJ2-7; possible D gene TRBD1, 6 bases. The V and J ends lost 0 bases and 0 bases respectively, with 10 bases between them. Looked up from germline, CDR1 is SGHTS and CDR2 is YDEGEE. CDR3 length: 15 amino acids. The CDR3 spells CASSLADRSSYEQYF. The CDR3 DNA follows: TGTGCCAGCAGCTTGGCCGACAGGAGCTCCTACGAGCAGTACTTC.

The chain is built from TRBV5-1 and TRBJ2-7; no firm D call. V dropped 0 bases and J dropped 3 bases, with 16 bases sitting between them. Germline assignment: CDR1 SGHRS and CDR2 YFSETQ. The CDR3 spans 16 residues. The CDR3 loop reads CASSLDGRKGSYEQYF. In nucleotides, the CDR3 is TGCGCCAGCAGCTTGGATGGCAGGAAGGGTAGCTACGAGCAGTACTTC.

The rearrangement links TRBV5-1 to TRBJ2-5; D gene ambiguous. V lost 4 bases and J 5 bases, leaving 15 bases between the germline ends. Germline V gene data show CDR1 as SGHRS and CDR2 as YFSETQ. The CDR3 is 14 residues long. The CDR3 protein is CASSQRGGPETQYF. The CDR3 DNA is TGCGCCAGCAGCCAGCGTGGCGGTCCGGAGACCCAGTACTTC.

This chain uses TRBV2 with TRBJ1-2; D possibly corresponds to TRBD1 (6 bases). Trimming cost V 6 bases and J 8 bases, with 16 bases left between them. The length of the CDR3 is 13 residues. Germline V gene sequence: CDR1 SNHLY, CDR2 FYNNEI. CDR3 residues: CASRLTGWEGYTF. In nucleotides, the CDR3 is TGTGCCAGCAGATTGACAGGTTGGGAAGGCTACACCTTC.

J is TRBJ1-6 and V is TRBV6-5, with D possibly being TRBD1 (5 bases). The CDR3 length is 16 residues. With 2 bases removed from V and 9 bases from J, the gap between germline ends came to 17 bases. Germline assignment: CDR1 MNHEY and CDR2 SVGAGI. The CDR3: CASSYRGPVDGSPLHF. The DNA of the CDR3 is TGTGCCAGCAGTTACCGGGGCCCTGTAGACGGTTCACCCCTCCACTTT.

The V gene is TRBV6-2 or TRBV6-3, the J gene TRBJ2-5, with TRBD1 matching 8 bases. The CDR3 length is 14 residues. Germline V gives CDR1 MNHEY, CDR2 SVGEGT. Trimming cost V 5 bases and J 5 bases; bases outside gene matches: 7. The chain's CDR3 is CASSRDRFFETQYF. The CDR3 DNA follows: TGTGCCAGCAGTAGGGACAGGTTTTTCGAGACCCAGTACTTC.

This chain connects TRBV7-3 to TRBJ2-6; D ambiguous. The germline CDR1 and CDR2 sequences are SGHTA and FQGTGA. CDR3 length equals 19 residues. Trimming left V 5 bases short and J 0 bases short, with 20 bases between. The CDR3 protein is CASSPHPLDSYSGANVLTF. In nucleotides, the CDR3 is TGTGCCAGCAGCCCCCACCCCCTAGATTCCTACTCTGGGGCCAACGTCCTGACTTTC.

V usage is TRBV9 and J usage is TRBJ2-3; perhaps TRBD2 as D (5 bases). The CDR3 sequence is 16 residues long. Trimming stripped 0 bases from V and 4 bases from J, with 15 bases between. CDR1 is SGDLS and CDR2 is YYNGEE in the germline V gene. CDR3 region: CASSVVGKGVADTQYF. DNA for the CDR3: TGTGCCAGCAGCGTAGTTGGCAAGGGAGTCGCAGATACGCAGTATTTT.

This sequence joins TRBV10-3 and TRBJ2-7, with 7 bases matching TRBD1. This CDR3 contains 14 residues. Looked up from germline, CDR1 is ENHRY and CDR2 is SYGVKD. The J segment lost 3 bases and the V segment lost 6 bases, leaving 8 bases of the junction unmatched. CDR3 bases: TGTGCCATCAGAACCAAGGGGACAGACTACGAGCAGTACTTC. Translation gives CAIRTKGTDYEQYF.

V gene TRBV9 combines with J gene TRBJ2-6, with D perhaps being TRBD1 or TRBD2 (7 bases each). CDR1 and CDR2 from the germline V gene are SGDLS and YYNGEE. The CDR3 is 18 residues long. The V end was cut by 3 bases, the J end by 0 bases, with 16 bases between. CDR3 protein: CASSAGRDRNSGANVLTF. The CDR3 bases are TGTGCCAGCAGCGCAGGGAGGGACAGAAACTCTGGGGCCAACGTCCTGACTTTC.

V gene TRBV4-3 combines with J gene TRBJ2-3; D is unclear. Looked up from germline, CDR1 is LGHNA and CDR2 is YSLEER. V dropped 0 bases and J dropped 6 bases, with 13 bases sitting between them. The CDR3 sequence is 15 residues long. This CDR3 reads CASSQDSLNGDTQYF. The CDR3 DNA sequence: TGCGCCAGCAGCCAAGATAGCCTCAACGGGGATACGCAGTATTTT.

V gene TRBV5-4 combines with J gene TRBJ2-7; 8 bases align to TRBD1. The CDR3 has 15 residues. Germline V gene sequence: CDR1 SGHNT, CDR2 YYREEE (reference sequence). V gave up 1 base and J gave up 7 bases; unmatched junction bases: 10. The CDR3 loop is CASSLSGQGLREQYF. CDR3 DNA sequence: TGTGCCAGCAGCTTGTCCGGACAGGGTCTACGAGAGCAGTACTTC.

The sample holds a few counts of this clone. The chain has TRBV7-8 and TRBJ1-5; D remains ambiguous. Trimming cost V 1 base and J 9 bases, with 22 bases left between them. The germline CDR1 and CDR2 sequences are SGHVS and FQNEAQ. The length of the CDR3 is 17 residues. In nucleotides, the CDR3 is TGTGCCAGCAGCTTAGATGCTTCGGGGTCAAACCCCGGGCCCCAGCATTTT. Protein sequence: CASSLDASGSNPGPQHF.

This clone occurred once. This sequence joins TRBV27 and TRBJ2-7, with TRBD1 identical over 9 bases. The V gene's germline CDR1 is MNHEY and CDR2 SMNVEV (reference sequence). V lost 5 bases and J lost 9; bases outside the gene matches: 5. The CDR3 length is 12 residues. The CDR3 DNA sequence: TGTGCCAGCAGTGGGACAGGGAAGGGGCAGTACTTC. Translating gives CASSGTGKGQYF.

The genes are TRBV28 and TRBJ2-5; 7 bases are a match to TRBD1. V shed 6 bases, J shed 1 base, and the junction held 11 bases outside the gene matches. The germline V gene encodes CDR1 MDHEN and CDR2 SYDVKM. The CDR3 spans 16 residues. The CDR3 region is CASSYDRVRGQETQYF. For the CDR3, the DNA is TGTGCCAGCAGCTATGACAGGGTGAGGGGCCAAGAGACCCAGTACTTC.

J is TRBJ1-6 and V is TRBV29-1; 9 positions match TRBD1. V lost 7 bases, J lost 6 bases, and 10 bases stayed unmatched. The CDR3 has 15 residues. Germline V gene sequence: CDR1 SQVTM, CDR2 ANQGSEA. The CDR3 sequence is CSARFKTGGNSPLHF. The CDR3 nucleotides read TGCAGCGCCAGATTCAAGACAGGGGGTAATTCACCCCTCCACTTT.